These 6 T cell receptor beta chains originate from one sample sequenced in a study of neurological immune-mediated disorders. MiXCR, applied by TCRdb to the 5' RACE reads, yields one record per CDR3 protein. The table lists approximately 37,000 distinct CDR3 sequences, roughly 13% of them singletons, with 25% to 30% in the top ten. The sample comprised PBMCs. The origin of the receptors is a woman in her forties or fifties with HTLV-1-associated myelopathy (HAM/TSP).

This clonotype was picked up many times. The chain uses TRBV7-8 and TRBJ1-3, with D hard to call. CDR3 length: 15 residues. Per germline, CDR1 SGHVS and CDR2 FQNEAQ. V was pared by 2 bases and J by 0 bases, with 8 bases between. CDR3 protein: CASSLMVSSGNTIYF. In DNA, the CDR3 is TGTGCCAGCAGCTTAATGGTTAGCTCTGGAAACACCATATATTTT. Full variable domain (missing parts from reference TRBV7-8 and TRBJ1-3): GAGVSQSPRYKVAKRGQDVALRCDPISGHVSLFWYQQALGQGPEFLTYFQNEAQLDKSGLPSDRFFAERPEGSVSTLKIQRTQQEDSAVYLCASSLMVSSGNTIYFGEGSWLTVV.

The CDR3 sequence: CASFPGTHSNEQFF. The DNA for the CDR3 is TGTGCCAGCTTTCCCGGGACTCATTCCAATGAGCAGTTCTTC. The V call is TRBV7-2, the J call TRBJ2-1; possibly TRBD2 for D (6 bases). Germline V gene lookup returns CDR1 SGHTA and CDR2 FQGNSA. The CDR3 totals 14 residues. Trimming took 8 bases from V and 6 from J, leaving 17 bases between them.

This clonotype showed up many times. The gene calls are TRBV20-1 and TRBJ2-3; weak D call: TRBD2 (5 bases). The CDR3 has 11 residues. CDR1 and CDR2 from the germline V gene are DFQATT and SNEGSKA (reference sequence). Deletions cut 6 bases from V and 9 bases from J, with 13 bases between. The CDR3, as DNA: TGCAGTGCCCCCCAGCGGCGGACGCAGTATTTT. As protein: CSAPQRRTQYF.

This clonotype was recorded many times. The chain recombines TRBV27 with TRBJ2-2, with D perhaps matching TRBD1 (5 bases). This CDR3 has 14 residues. V lost 6 bases to trimming and J lost 6 bases, with 14 bases between them. Germline-derived CDR1 and CDR2 are MNHEY and SMNVEV (reference sequence). The CDR3 DNA reads as TGTGCCAGCAGACAGGTAGCAAGGTCCGGGGAGCTGTTTTTT. Translating gives CASRQVARSGELFF.

This clonotype showed up many times. V usage is TRBV18 and J usage is TRBJ1-2, with D unresolved. With 6 bases removed from V and 3 bases from J, the gap between germline ends came to 11 bases. CDR1 KGHSH and CDR2 LQKENI come from the germline V gene. The CDR3 has 13 amino acids. The CDR3 spells CASSPPGDYGYTF. CDR3 DNA sequence: TGTGCCAGCTCGCCCCCTGGGGACTATGGCTACACCTTC. The entire variable domain, with the rest obtained from reference TRBV18 and TRBJ1-2, is as follows: NAGVMQNPRHLVRRRGQEARLRCSPMKGHSHVYWYRQLPEEGLKFMVYLQKENIIDESGMPKERFSAEFPKEGPSILRIQQVVRGDSAAYFCASSPPGDYGYTFGSGTRLTVV.

There are many counts of this clonotype. The rearrangement links TRBV7-2 to TRBJ2-7; D uncertain. The ends were cut back, 1 base at V and 1 base at J, with 8 bases in the middle. Germline values: CDR1 SGHTA, CDR2 FQGNSA. This CDR3 has 14 amino acids. The CDR3 DNA is TGTGCCAGCAGCTTAGGTGATGGATCCTACGAGCAGTACTTC. Protein: CASSLGDGSYEQYF.